The 6 T cell receptor beta chains below all came from one sample that was sequenced in a study of response to subunit inactivated influenza vaccine. TCRdb reprocessed the RT-PCR reads with MiXCR, giving one entry per CDR3 protein. The sample holds roughly 710,000 distinct CDR3 sequences; 13% to 15% are singletons and the top ten take 6.5% to 8%. The sequencing here drew on PBMCs from blood, taken 14 to 15 days before vaccination. These receptors were obtained from a man in his fifties who received an inactivated influenza vaccine.

This clonotype was counted between two and nine times. The genes are TRBV14 and TRBJ2-5, with D perhaps TRBD1 (6 bases). The CDR3 has 16 residues. CDR1 is SGHDN and CDR2 is FVKESK in the germline V gene. V lost 4 bases and J lost 5, with 20 bases in between. The CDR3 loop is CASSLGRHRVMETQYF. DNA of the CDR3: TGTGCCAGCAGCCTCGGTAGACACAGGGTCATGGAGACCCAGTACTTC.

This clonotype has just a few counts. The V call is TRBV18, the J call TRBJ1-2, with 10 bases identical to TRBD1. The CDR3 length is 16 residues. V shed 6 bases, J shed 4 bases, and the junction held 11 bases outside the gene matches. CDR1 KGHSH and CDR2 LQKENI come from the germline V gene. CDR3 sequence (DNA): TGTGCCAGCTCCCCTACCGGGACAGGGGACTTCTATGGCTACACCTTC. Translation: CASSPTGTGDFYGYTF.

In this sample, this clonotype turned up a few times. The rearrangement uses TRBV4-3 and TRBJ1-1; possible D gene TRBD1, 6 bases. Germline V lookup: CDR1 LGHNA, CDR2 YSLEER. The CDR3 length is 15 residues. Trimming removed 1 base at V and 5 bases at J, with 14 bases between. CDR3 bases: TGCGCCAGCAGCCAAGGAGGGGGGCTCTCGACTGAAGCTTTCTTT. This encodes CASSQGGGLSTEAFF.

V gene TRBV6-6 combines with J gene TRBJ2-7; D gene uncertain. In germline, CDR1 is MNHNY, CDR2 SVGAGI (reference sequence). The CDR3 extends over 13 amino acids. V dropped 2 bases and J dropped 3 bases, with 8 bases sitting between them. CDR3 in DNA: TGTGCCAGCAGTTACGAGACCAACTACGAGCAGTACTTC. It yields the protein CASSYETNYEQYF.

This clonotype has only a few counts. CDR3 nucleotides: TGTGCCAGCAGCCCAGCGAAAGGCTACTTTCAACTGTTTTTT. Its translation: CASSPAKGYFQLFF. The rearrangement links TRBV7-9 to TRBJ1-4; D gene ambiguous. Germline CDR1 is SEHNR and CDR2 is FQNEAQ (reference sequence). This CDR3 contains 14 residues. Trimming left V 5 bases short and J 12 bases short, with 19 bases between.

This clonotype was picked up a small number of times. The chain carries TRBV5-1 and TRBJ2-1, with D tentatively TRBD2 (5 bases). In germline, CDR1 is SGHRS, CDR2 YFSETQ. V was clipped by 4 bases and J by 8 bases, with 19 bases between them. The CDR3 loop spans 15 amino acids. The CDR3 spells CASSLVSGSNDEQFF. CDR3 sequence (DNA): TGCGCCAGCAGCCTGGTATCGGGGTCGAACGATGAGCAGTTCTTC.